The 32 T cell receptor beta chains listed next were all sequenced from one sample in a study of PD-L1 blockade in urothelial cancer (dated by TCRdb to the late 2010s). To prepare the library, the immunoSEQ multiplex PCR assay was applied. Entries here come from immuneACCESS through TCRdb and include only in-frame sequences with V and J called. Some clones fail to appear in such tables; in the studies checked, an unresolved V gene covers under half of the shortfall, and the cause of the remainder is unknown. The sample table lists around 110,000 clones, approximately 90% of them with a count of one. The ten top clones hold 1.5% to 2% of the sample. This specimen's time point label, per the study, means: peripheral blood 6 weeks after treatment start. This specimen was PBMCs, taken around atezolizumab (anti-PD-L1) treatment. These receptors were collected from a man aged 55 to 70 with urothelial cancer.

The chain employs TRBV9 and TRBJ2-1, with 10 bases lining up with TRBD2. The CDR3 loop spans 15 amino acids. Germline V gene lookup returns CDR1 SGDLS and CDR2 YYNGEE. The ends lost 3 bases at V and 3 bases at J; junction bases unmatched: 3. The CDR3 loop is CASSDTSGNYNEQFF. The CDR3 nucleotides read TGTGCCAGCAGCGATACTAGCGGGAACTACAATGAGCAGTTCTTC.

V is TRBV30 and J is TRBJ2-5; D might be TRBD2 (5 bases). Trimming removed 7 bases at V and 5 bases at J, with 14 bases between. The germline CDR1 and CDR2 sequences are GTSNPN and SVGIG (reference sequence). This CDR3 contains 12 residues. CDR3 sequence reads: CASYLGGETQYF. CDR3 sequence (DNA): TGTGCCTCCTACCTCGGCGGGGAGACCCAGTACTTC. Filled out from reference TRBV30 and TRBJ2-5, the complete variable domain reads SQTIHQWPATLVQPVGSPLSLECTVEGTSNPNLYWYRQAAGRGLQLLFYSVGIGQISSEVPQNLSASRPQDRQFILSSKKLLLSDSGFYLCASYLGGETQYFGPGTRLLVL.

The rearrangement joins TRBV5-1 to TRBJ2-5; 8 bases agree with TRBD2. J was trimmed by 4 bases and V by 1 base; bases with no gene match: 9. The CDR3 contains 16 residues. Germline values: CDR1 SGHRS, CDR2 YFSETQ. CDR3 bases: TGCGCCAGCAGCTTGTCGCCAGCGGGAGTCTCAGAGACCCAGTACTTC. This encodes CASSLSPAGVSETQYF. Full variable domain (outside the CDR3, taken from reference TRBV5-1 and TRBJ2-5): KAGVTQTPRYLIKTRGQQVTLSCSPISGHRSVSWYQQTPGQGLQFLFEYFSETQRNKGNFPGRFSGRQFSNSRSEMNVSTLELGDSALYLCASSLSPAGVSETQYFGPGTRLLVL.

The J gene is TRBJ2-1, the V gene TRBV6-5; 7 positions match TRBD1. Trimming at V came to 6 bases and at J to 4 bases, leaving 9 bases not matched to a gene. The germline CDR1 and CDR2 sequences are MNHEY and SVGAGI. The CDR3 is 15 residues long. The CDR3 sequence is CASRLTGAQYNEQFF. CDR3 nucleotides: TGTGCCAGCAGACTCACAGGGGCCCAATACAATGAGCAGTTCTTC.

This clone was detected a few times. V gene TRBV7-8 combines with J gene TRBJ2-3, with a weak D call TRBD2 (6 bases). Germline assignment: CDR1 SGHVS and CDR2 FQNEAQ. V lost 2 bases to trimming and J lost 0 bases, with 15 bases between them. The CDR3 totals 17 residues. The CDR3 region is CASSLQGWGESTDTQYF. In nucleotides, the CDR3 is TGTGCCAGCAGCTTACAAGGGTGGGGGGAAAGCACAGATACGCAGTATTTT.

The rearrangement joins TRBV18 to TRBJ1-1, with TRBD1 matching 7 bases. V lost 3 bases and J lost 1; bases outside the gene matches: 8. Germline CDR1 is KGHSH and CDR2 is LQKENI. The CDR3 sequence is 16 residues long. DNA for the CDR3: TGTGCCAGCTCACCCTTAATGGGACAGCAGAACACTGAAGCTTTCTTT. It translates to CASSPLMGQQNTEAFF.

The V and J genes are TRBV27 and TRBJ1-2; D is perhaps TRBD1 (6 bases). The CDR3 is 14 amino acids. V gave up 7 bases and J gave up 6 bases, with 18 bases separating them. Germline CDR1 reads MNHEY; CDR2 reads SMNVEV (reference sequence). The CDR3, as DNA: TGTGCCAGCACTCCAAACCGGGACATAGATGGCTACACCTTC. As protein: CASTPNRDIDGYTF.

This sequence joins TRBV9 and TRBJ2-1; D possibly corresponds to TRBD1 (10 bases). V was trimmed by 3 bases and J by 6 bases, leaving 28 bases between them. Germline V gene data show CDR1 as SGDLS and CDR2 as YYNGEE. The CDR3 has 19 residues. In nucleotides, the CDR3 is TGTGCCAGCAGCGCCCGGGACAGGGGTGGCGGGGGGGCTGCCAATGAGCAGTTCTTC. Translation: CASSARDRGGGGAANEQFF.

The chain has TRBV7-2 and TRBJ2-5, with TRBD2 matching 9 bases. The CDR3 covers 16 residues. After removal of 5 bases from V and 5 bases from J, the junction contained 12 bases not matched to a gene. The germline CDR1 and CDR2 sequences are SGHTA and FQGNSA. CDR3 sequence reads: CASSRSILAGYETQYF. CDR3 in DNA: TGTGCCAGCAGCCGGAGCATTCTAGCGGGGTATGAGACCCAGTACTTC.

Only one count was recorded for this clone. The J gene is TRBJ2-3, the V gene TRBV7-9; D is perhaps TRBD1 (6 bases). This CDR3 is built from 19 residues. In germline, CDR1 is SEHNR, CDR2 FQNEAQ (reference sequence). V was clipped by 5 bases and J by 4 bases, with 28 bases between them. The CDR3 sequence is CASSPLLRSPGWGPDTQYF. DNA of the CDR3: TGTGCCAGCAGCCCTCTTCTTAGAAGCCCGGGTTGGGGGCCAGATACGCAGTATTTT.

This chain connects TRBV20-1 to TRBJ2-7; D uncertain. Germline V CDR1 and CDR2: DFQATT, SNEGSKA (reference sequence). With 6 bases removed from V and 2 bases from J, the gap between germline ends came to 8 bases. The CDR3 sequence is 11 residues long. CDR3 loop: CSAGSPYEQYF. In nucleotides, the CDR3 is TGCAGTGCCGGGTCCCCCTACGAGCAGTACTTC.

The gene calls are TRBV6-5 and TRBJ2-1, with unresolved D. Germline CDR1 reads MNHEY; CDR2 reads SVGAGI. Trimming stripped 4 bases from V and 7 bases from J, with 14 bases between. This CDR3 has 14 amino acids. CDR3 sequence: CASSSPRVRNEQFF. CDR3 coding DNA: TGTGCCAGCAGTTCCCCCCGGGTGAGGAATGAGCAGTTCTTC.

The chain employs TRBV5-1 and TRBJ1-1; D uncertain. V was clipped by 2 bases and J by 4 bases, with 9 bases between them. CDR1 is SGHRS and CDR2 is YFSETQ in the germline V gene. The CDR3 spans 13 residues. This CDR3 reads CASSFTRGTEAFF. CDR3 bases: TGCGCCAGCAGCTTTACACGGGGCACTGAAGCTTTCTTT. Full variable domain (remainder filled in from reference TRBV5-1 and TRBJ1-1): KAGVTQTPRYLIKTRGQQVTLSCSPISGHRSVSWYQQTPGQGLQFLFEYFSETQRNKGNFPGRFSGRQFSNSRSEMNVSTLELGDSALYLCASSFTRGTEAFFGQGTRLTVV.

This clone was seen just once. The genes are TRBV10-2 and TRBJ1-2; D gene uncertain. The germline V gene has CDR1 WSHSY and CDR2 SAAADI. The CDR3 runs 14 residues. Trimming cost V 6 bases and J 8 bases, with 19 bases left between them. The CDR3 reads CASRDIARGGGYTF. CDR3 bases: TGCGCCAGCAGGGATATCGCACGGGGTGGAGGCTACACCTTC.

The chain recombines TRBV11-2 with TRBJ1-6; perhaps TRBD1 as D (6 bases). CDR1 SGHAT and CDR2 FQNNGV come from the germline V gene. CDR3 length equals 19 residues. Trimming shortened V by 0 bases and J by 0 bases, and 15 bases separated the two germline ends. The CDR3 nucleotides read TGTGCCAGCAGCTTAGATCTCGGGGACACTTTCTCCTATAATTCACCCCTCCACTTT. Translating gives CASSLDLGDTFSYNSPLHF.

This clone was observed at least ten times. The CDR3 region is CASSGQWNQPQHF. DNA for the CDR3: TGTGCCAGCAGTGGGCAGTGGAATCAGCCCCAGCATTTT. The chain uses TRBV25-1 and TRBJ1-5, with D unclear. The V gene's germline CDR1 is MGHDK and CDR2 SYGVNS. There are 13 residues in the CDR3. Trimming pared 4 bases from V and 4 bases from J, leaving 8 bases between.

The V gene is TRBV7-8, the J gene TRBJ2-2; the match to TRBD2 covers 11 bases. From germline, CDR1 is SGHVS and CDR2 FQNEAQ. V trimming: 3 bases; J trimming: 2 bases; junction bases outside the gene matches: 8. This CDR3 has 18 amino acids. CDR3 bases: TGTGCCAGCAGCTTGGGTAGCGGGAGGGCCGGTAACACCGGGGAGCTGTTTTTT. Translation gives CASSLGSGRAGNTGELFF.

V gene TRBV19 combines with J gene TRBJ2-1; D perhaps matches TRBD2 (5 bases). Between the trimmed V and J ends, which lost 5 bases and 6 bases, there was a span of 20 bases. The length of the CDR3 is 16 residues. Germline V gene data show CDR1 as LNHDA and CDR2 as SQIVND (reference sequence). The CDR3 bases are TGTGCCAGTAGTTCGTGGAGCGGTATTGCCGTCAATGAGCAGTTCTTC. The encoded protein is CASSSWSGIAVNEQFF.

The chain has TRBV28 and TRBJ1-1, with 9 positions matching TRBD1. Germline lookup yields CDR1 MDHEN and CDR2 SYDVKM. CDR3 length: 14 amino acids. The V and J ends lost 5 bases and 7 bases, in that order; junction bases with no gene match: 8. The CDR3 protein is CASSPTGGWVEAFF. The CDR3 coding sequence is TGTGCCAGCAGTCCCACAGGGGGCTGGGTTGAAGCTTTCTTT.

The CDR3 loop reads CASSPGGAATNEKLFF. DNA for the CDR3: TGTGCCAGCAGCCCCGGGGGAGCTGCAACTAATGAAAAACTGTTTTTT. V and J are TRBV13 and TRBJ1-4, with a tentative D call TRBD1 (5 bases). Germline assignment: CDR1 PRHDT and CDR2 FYEKMQ (reference sequence). The CDR3 is 16 amino acids. V gave up 5 bases and J gave up 0 bases, with 13 bases separating them.

As concerns this clone: A junction end diverges from the germline sequence, so it may reflect a read error. This chain connects TRBV7-7 to TRBJ2-7, with TRBD1 identical over 9 bases. This CDR3 spans 17 amino acids. Germline V gene sequence: CDR1 SSHAT, CDR2 FNYEAQ (reference sequence). CDR3 sequence reads: CASSPFLSGQGSYEQYF. The CDR3 DNA follows: TGTGCTAGCAGCCCGTTTTTGTCGGGACAGGGTTCCTACGAGCAGTACTTC.

The V and J genes are TRBV11-1 and TRBJ2-3; D is unclear. CDR1 and CDR2 from the germline V gene are SGHAT and FQDESV (reference sequence). Trimming removed 5 bases from V and 4 bases from J, with 13 bases in between. This CDR3 has 14 residues. CDR3 DNA sequence: TGTGCCAGCAGCCAAGATGCGGCTCCAGATACGCAGTATTTT. Encoded protein: CASSQDAAPDTQYF. The variable domain in full, completed from reference TRBV11-1 and TRBJ2-3, reads EAEVAQSPRYKITEKSQAVAFWCDPISGHATLYWYRQILGQGPELLVQFQDESVVDDSQLPKDRFSAERLKGVDSTLKIQPAELGDSAMYLCASSQDAAPDTQYFGPGTRLTVL.

The rearrangement links TRBV27 to TRBJ2-3, with 16 bases that match TRBD2. The CDR3 covers 17 residues. The germline CDR1 and CDR2 sequences are MNHEY and SMNVEV (reference sequence). V lost 2 bases to trimming and J lost 7 bases; unmatched junction nucleotides: 6. The CDR3 reads CASSLKGLAGGFYTQYF. The DNA for the CDR3 is TGTGCCAGCAGTTTAAAGGGACTAGCGGGGGGGTTTTATACGCAGTATTTT.

This clone occurred a few times. V usage is TRBV30 and J usage is TRBJ2-3; 7 nucleotides agree with TRBD2. The CDR3 totals 13 residues. Germline trimming cut 2 bases from V and 9 bases from J; bases unmatched to any gene: 8. Germline V gene data show CDR1 as GTSNPN and CDR2 as SVGIG (reference sequence). The CDR3 DNA sequence: TGTGCCTGGAGTCTTCCGGGACTAAGGACGCAGTATTTT. Translation: CAWSLPGLRTQYF.

J is TRBJ2-2 and V is TRBV28, with a weak D call TRBD1 (6 bases). CDR1 MDHEN and CDR2 SYDVKM come from the germline V gene. The ends were cut back, 7 bases at V and 1 base at J, with 19 bases in the middle. The CDR3 is 17 amino acids. The DNA of the CDR3 is TGTGCCAGCACCGATACATCCGGGACACTGAACACCGGGGAGCTGTTTTTT. It is translated as CASTDTSGTLNTGELFF.

This CDR3 is CAWRGTDYEQYF. As DNA, the CDR3 is TGTGCCTGGAGGGGGACAGACTACGAGCAGTACTTC. The chain employs TRBV30 and TRBJ2-7, with 7 bases matching TRBD1. The V gene end was trimmed by 3 bases and the J gene end by 3 bases; junction bases not matched to a gene: 2. Germline values: CDR1 GTSNPN, CDR2 SVGIG (reference sequence). The CDR3 length is 12 residues.

The chain links TRBV9 to TRBJ1-1; TRBD1 matches 7 bases. Trimming removed 0 bases from V and 8 bases from J; junction bases left unmatched: 16. This CDR3 contains 17 residues. Looked up from germline, CDR1 is SGDLS and CDR2 is YYNGEE. The CDR3 reads CASSVGGDSLPSEEAFF. The CDR3 DNA follows: TGTGCCAGCAGCGTAGGAGGGGACAGTCTCCCTAGTGAGGAAGCTTTCTTT.

This chain connects TRBV18 to TRBJ1-4; D might be TRBD1 (5 bases). CDR1 and CDR2 from the germline V gene are KGHSH and LQKENI. This CDR3 is 16 amino acids long. V lost 0 bases, J lost 3 bases, and 11 bases lay in between. CDR3 coding DNA: TGTGCCAGCTCACCACCGAACCCAGGGTCTAATGAAAAACTGTTTTTT. Its protein is CASSPPNPGSNEKLFF.

The chain combines TRBV5-1 with TRBJ2-5, with a tentative D call TRBD1 (6 bases). V shed 2 bases and J shed 2 bases, with 13 bases lying between them. Looked up from germline, CDR1 is SGHRS and CDR2 is YFSETQ. CDR3 length equals 15 residues. This CDR3 is CASSLSGQFQETQYF. In DNA form, the CDR3 reads TGCGCCAGCAGCTTATCCGGACAGTTTCAAGAGACCCAGTACTTC.

V gene TRBV28 combines with J gene TRBJ1-1, with 8 bases identical to TRBD1. Per germline, CDR1 MDHEN and CDR2 SYDVKM. The CDR3 contains 15 residues. Trimming removed 1 base from V and 6 bases from J; junction bases left unmatched: 7. The DNA of the CDR3 is TGTGCCAGCAGTTTATTTCAGGGGGCTTCCCCTGAAGCTTTCTTT. Translated: CASSLFQGASPEAFF.

The rearrangement links TRBV19 to TRBJ2-5, with a weak D call TRBD1 (6 bases). Trimming took off 10 bases at V and 0 bases at J, with 18 bases between the two ends. This CDR3 has 15 residues. CDR1 is LNHDA, CDR2 SQIVND, per germline (reference sequence). This CDR3 is CATLNPTGNQETQYF. CDR3 in DNA: TGTGCCACCCTCAACCCGACAGGAAACCAAGAGACCCAGTACTTC.

The V gene is TRBV7-9, the J gene TRBJ2-3; D uncertain. V was shortened by 2 bases and J by 4 bases, with 7 bases between the two germline ends. Germline-derived CDR1 and CDR2 are SEHNR and FQNEAQ (reference sequence). The CDR3 has 13 residues. CDR3 DNA sequence: TGTGCCAGCAGCTTAAGTGGCCCAGATACGCAGTATTTT. It is translated as CASSLSGPDTQYF.